The clone carrying this T cell receptor beta chain turned up a few times. Its antigen is undetermined. This specimen belongs to a study of cytomegalovirus exposure and HLA in healthy donors. Study-wide findings and caveats: In a later analysis, common viral pathogens appeared linked to several of the most significant clusters. Presence/absence comparisons presumed near-even sequencing depth among donors. The study carried out a later analysis of TCR beta sequences. It associated some 17,000 of them with specific HLA alleles at a false discovery rate of 0.05.

The CDR3 length is 13 residues. The germline gives CDR1 MNHEY, CDR2 SVGAGI. The germline V and J ends were trimmed by 5 bases and 15 bases, with 19 bases remaining between them. The PCR employed 60 Vbeta primers together with 13 Jbeta primers. Some clones are missing from TCRdb's copy, which holds only in-frame ones; the method was immunoSEQ multiplex PCR. This sample yields roughly 220,000 clones, of which approximately 70% are seen a single time; 2.6% belongs to the top ten. The chain couples TRBV6-5 to TRBJ1-4; D gene uncertain. Input material: PBMCs. This clonotype was obtained from a man aged 35 to 55 in good health and CMV-seropositive. The CDR3 DNA is TGTGCCAGCAGTGCCACGACCCTCATCGAGGTGTTTTTT. This gives the protein CASSATTLIEVFF.